The 13 T cell receptor beta chains below all came from one sample that was sequenced in a study of shared clonotypes between healthy human individuals. Here immunoSEQ multiplex PCR was the method, and the copy in TCRdb shows in-frame clones only, minus some. The profile shows over 2 million clones, 85% to 95% of them singletons. Sequenced: naive CD4+ T cells sorted from blood. Subset: CD45RA+ positively selected. These receptors were taken from a man younger than 35 in good health.

The J gene is TRBJ1-2, the V gene TRBV5-1, with 9 bases lining up with TRBD1. Per the germline V gene, CDR1 is SGHRS and CDR2 is YFSETQ. V was pared by 0 bases and J by 13 bases, with 10 bases of the junction left unmatched. The CDR3 is 14 residues long. The CDR3 bases are TGCGCCAGCAGCTTGGAGGGACAGGGAAGAAGCTGCACCTTC. Its protein product is CASSLEGQGRSCTF.

This chain connects TRBV15 to TRBJ2-7, with D tentatively TRBD1 (5 bases). Trimming pared 0 bases from V and 2 bases from J, leaving 14 bases between. The CDR3 has 16 residues. CDR1 is LNHNV, CDR2 YYDKDF, per germline (reference sequence). Written as DNA, the CDR3 is TGTGCCACCAGCAGAGAGAGTGGGGCACTCACCTACGAGCAGTACTTC. Protein sequence: CATSRESGALTYEQYF.

The rearrangement uses TRBV5-1 and TRBJ2-7; tentatively, D is TRBD2 (7 bases). The CDR3 is 15 amino acids. Germline V gives CDR1 SGHRS, CDR2 YFSETQ. V lost 1 base and J 3 bases, leaving 14 bases between the germline ends. The CDR3 is CASSLIGGQLYEQYF. In DNA, the CDR3 is TGCGCCAGCAGCTTGATCGGGGGGCAGCTCTACGAGCAGTACTTC.

The chain carries TRBV7-8 and TRBJ2-5; D tentatively reads TRBD1 or TRBD2 (5 bases each). The CDR3 runs 15 residues. Germline V CDR1 and CDR2: SGHVS, FQNEAQ. V was cut by 6 bases and J by 5 bases, with 19 bases left in between. In DNA form, the CDR3 reads TGTGCCAGCAGTTACCGGGACGGGCGATTGGAGACCCAGTACTTC. It translates to CASSYRDGRLETQYF.

V usage is TRBV30 and J usage is TRBJ1-2; the D gene is possibly TRBD1 (5 bases). Germline V gene lookup returns CDR1 GTSNPN and CDR2 SVGIG (reference sequence). V lost 2 bases and J lost 4, with 11 bases in between. The CDR3 is 13 residues long. The CDR3: CAWSQDRAYGYTF. The CDR3 nucleotides are TGTGCCTGGAGTCAAGACAGAGCCTATGGCTACACCTTC.

V is TRBV2 and J is TRBJ1-6; 10 bases are a match to TRBD1. With V trimmed by 6 bases and J by 10 bases, 15 bases remained unmatched. In germline, CDR1 is SNHLY, CDR2 FYNNEI. The CDR3 is 17 amino acids. The CDR3 region has the DNA TGTGCCAGCAGGGGGGACAGGGGCCCAAGGAGAGGATCACCCCTCCACTTT. This encodes CASRGDRGPRRGSPLHF.

The V and J genes are TRBV28 and TRBJ1-1; D unresolved. The germline V gene encodes CDR1 MDHEN and CDR2 SYDVKM. This CDR3 region has 14 residues. Trimming cost V 6 bases and J 7 bases, with 18 bases left between them. The CDR3 coding sequence is TGTGCCAGCAGCCTTATGGAGCTATCTTATGAAGCTTTCTTT. Translation: CASSLMELSYEAFF.

The chain combines TRBV2 with TRBJ2-1; 7 nucleotides line up with TRBD2. V was clipped by 7 bases and J by 3 bases; unmatched bases: 6. Per the germline V gene, CDR1 is SNHLY and CDR2 is FYNNEI. The CDR3 contains 14 residues. The CDR3 bases are TGTGCCAGCACCGTGGCTAGCGGCTACAATGAGCAGTTCTTC. It encodes CASTVASGYNEQFF.

A single count supports this clone. This sequence joins TRBV5-1 and TRBJ2-5, with D uncertain. Per germline, CDR1 SGHRS and CDR2 YFSETQ. Between the trimmed V and J ends, which lost 4 bases and 1 base, there was a span of 17 bases. The CDR3 has 16 residues. The CDR3 nucleotides are TGCGCCAGCAGCGTTGGAAAAGGAGCCATCCAAGAGACCCAGTACTTC. It translates to CASSVGKGAIQETQYF.

Of note for this clone: Within the sample, other DNA sequences also encode this same CDR3. The rearrangement links TRBV5-1 to TRBJ2-1, with no clear D. With 0 bases removed from V and 6 bases from J, the gap between germline ends came to 7 bases. Germline lookup yields CDR1 SGHRS and CDR2 YFSETQ. The CDR3 is 13 amino acids. Written as DNA, the CDR3 is TGCGCCAGCAGCTTGGGGGGTCTCAATGAGCAGTTCTTC. This encodes CASSLGGLNEQFF.

This clone was detected a few times. V and J are TRBV30 and TRBJ1-4, with D unresolved. CDR3 length equals 13 residues. Germline V gene sequence: CDR1 GTSNPN, CDR2 SVGIG (reference sequence). V lost 0 bases and J 8 bases, leaving 10 bases between the germline ends. CDR3 in amino acids: CAWSVRDNEKLFF. The CDR3, as DNA: TGTGCCTGGAGTGTACGTGACAACGAAAAACTGTTTTTT.

About this clone: Within the sample, other DNA sequences also encode this same CDR3. V usage is TRBV7-2 and J usage is TRBJ2-7; 7 bases are shared with TRBD1. CDR3 length equals 15 residues. Per the germline V gene, CDR1 is SGHTA and CDR2 is FQGNSA. The V gene end was trimmed by 1 base and the J gene end by 1 base; junction bases not matched to a gene: 4. The CDR3 loop is CASSLGQGESYEQYF. The CDR3 DNA reads as TGTGCCAGCAGCTTAGGTCAGGGGGAGTCCTACGAGCAGTACTTC.

This clone was detected only once. V usage is TRBV7-8 and J usage is TRBJ2-3; no reliable D call. V was shortened by 4 bases and J by 4 bases, with 9 bases between the two germline ends. CDR3 length: 13 residues. The germline V gene has CDR1 SGHVS and CDR2 FQNEAQ. The DNA of the CDR3 is TGTGCCAGCAGCTCCATACAGTCAGATACGCAGTATTTT. It encodes CASSSIQSDTQYF.